This T cell receptor beta chain appears in the sequencing data of a study of cytomegalovirus exposure and HLA in healthy donors. CDR1 is MNHEY, CDR2 SVGAGI, per germline. Deletions cut 4 bases from V and 4 bases from J, with 10 bases between. The CDR3 contains 13 residues. Only in-frame clones appear in the TCRdb table, and some are missing; sequencing was by immunoSEQ multiplex PCR. Counted here are fewer than 150,000 clones, 88% occurring once; the ten biggest clones make up 7% to 9%. This clone was seen just once. This clonotype originated in a woman younger than 35 in good health and CMV-seropositive. This chain uses TRBV6-5 with TRBJ1-1, with D unresolved. Sequencing used PBMCs. DNA for the CDR3: TGTGCCAGCAGTTTCCTAGGGAGCACTGAAGCTTTCTTT. Translation: CASSFLGSTEAFF.